Listed below are T cell receptor beta chains from one sample, sequenced in a study of identical twins. TCRdb re-called the 5' RACE reads with MiXCR, one entry per CDR3 protein. The table shows roughly 1,500,000 distinct CDR3 sequences, with more than 30% occurring only once. Sequencing used cord blood. Source of these receptors: a newborn girl in good health. Both conserved end residues are part of each CDR3. The order of the fields is V gene, clone size, J gene, D gene, CDR3 protein, CDR3 DNA. The D gene is left open where the match is weak. Where a row states a size, it is once, few, many or the class of an expanded clone; other rows omit it.

v_gene: TRBV25-1; abundance: NA; j_gene: TRBJ2-1; d_gene: NA; CDR3aa: CASRLTGPYNEQVF; CDR3nt: TGTGCCAGCAGGCTGACAGGACCCTACAATGAGCAGGTCTTC
v_gene: TRBV2; abundance: NA; j_gene: TRBJ2-5; d_gene: NA; CDR3aa: CASSETVKETQYF; CDR3nt: TGTGCCAGCAGTGAGACAGTCAAAGAGACCCAGTACTTC
v_gene: TRBV3-1; abundance: few; j_gene: TRBJ1-2; d_gene: NA; CDR3aa: CASSQSEGPLNYGYTF; CDR3nt: TGTGCCAGCAGCCAGTCTGAGGGCCCGCTTAACTATGGCTACACCTTC
v_gene: TRBV28; abundance: NA; j_gene: TRBJ1-1; d_gene: NA; CDR3aa: CASRPSGGANTEAFF; CDR3nt: TGTGCCAGCAGGCCCTCGGGGGGCGCGAACACTGAAGCTTTCTTT
v_gene: TRBV5-1; abundance: NA; j_gene: TRBJ1-4; d_gene: TRBD1; CDR3aa: CASSSGQGREKLFF; CDR3nt: TGTGCCAGCAGCTCAGGACAGGGTCGAGAAAAACTGTTTTTT
v_gene: TRBV5-1; abundance: few; j_gene: TRBJ2-3; d_gene: NA; CDR3aa: CASSLAPGKYTDTQYF; CDR3nt: TGCGCCAGCAGCTTGGCGCCAGGGAAATACACAGATACGCAGTATTTT
v_gene: TRBV5-1; abundance: few; j_gene: TRBJ2-5; d_gene: NA; CDR3aa: CASSSDKTQYF; CDR3nt: TGCGCCAGCAGCTCGGACAAGACCCAGTACTTC
v_gene: TRBV9; abundance: NA; j_gene: TRBJ2-7; d_gene: TRBD2; CDR3aa: CASSVVRAGERNEQYF; CDR3nt: TGTGCCAGCAGCGTAGTTCGAGCGGGAGAAAGGAACGAGCAGTACTTC
v_gene: TRBV27; abundance: once; j_gene: TRBJ2-7; d_gene: TRBD2; CDR3aa: CASSLSERGQPYEQYF; CDR3nt: TGTGCCAGCAGTTTATCCGAGCGGGGGCAACCGTACGAGCAGTACTTC
v_gene: TRBV4-2; abundance: NA; j_gene: TRBJ2-1; d_gene: NA; CDR3aa: CASSPRLGSYNEQFF; CDR3nt: TGTGCCAGCAGCCCCAGACTAGGCTCCTACAATGAGCAGTTCTTC
v_gene: TRBV4-1; abundance: NA; j_gene: TRBJ2-3; d_gene: TRBD1; CDR3aa: CASSRTPGQGVTDTQYF; CDR3nt: TGCGCCAGCAGCCGCACACCGGGACAGGGGGTCACAGATACGCAGTATTTT
v_gene: TRBV5-1; abundance: many; j_gene: TRBJ1-1; d_gene: NA; CDR3aa: CASSLYRNTEAFF; CDR3nt: TGTGCCAGCAGTTTATACAGGAACACTGAAGCTTTCTTT
v_gene: TRBV5-4; abundance: few; j_gene: TRBJ1-6; d_gene: NA; CDR3aa: CASSLEVGGNSPLHF; CDR3nt: TGTGCCAGCAGCTTGGAAGTCGGGGGAAATTCACCCCTCCACTTT
v_gene: TRBV2; abundance: few; j_gene: TRBJ2-7; d_gene: NA; CDR3aa: CARERVNSYEQYF; CDR3nt: TGTGCCAGAGAGAGGGTAAACTCCTACGAGCAGTACTTC
v_gene: TRBV27; abundance: few; j_gene: TRBJ2-1; d_gene: TRBD2; CDR3aa: CASSLTPGSGSSYNEQFF; CDR3nt: TGTGCCAGCAGTTTAACTCCCGGGAGCGGGAGCTCCTACAATGAGCAGTTCTTC
v_gene: TRBV2; abundance: NA; j_gene: TRBJ2-5; d_gene: NA; CDR3aa: CASRAIQGNQPQYF; CDR3nt: TGTGCCAGCAGGGCCATACAGGGAAATCAGCCCCAGTACTTC
v_gene: TRBV28; abundance: many; j_gene: TRBJ1-5; d_gene: TRBD1; CDR3aa: CASSLRDRSNQPQHF; CDR3nt: TGTGCCAGCAGTTTACGGGACAGGAGCAATCAGCCCCAGCATTTT
v_gene: TRBV7-2; abundance: NA; j_gene: TRBJ1-2; d_gene: NA; CDR3aa: CASSIHHGYTF; CDR3nt: TGTGCCAGCAGCATTCACCATGGCTACACCTTC
v_gene: TRBV20-1; abundance: NA; j_gene: TRBJ2-1; d_gene: NA; CDR3aa: CSASVGISYEQFF; CDR3nt: TGCAGTGCTAGCGTCGGGATTTCCTACGAGCAGTTCTTC
v_gene: TRBV25-1; abundance: NA; j_gene: TRBJ2-1; d_gene: NA; CDR3aa: CASGLTYNEQFF; CDR3nt: TGTGCCTCGGGACTGACGTACAATGAGCAGTTCTTC
v_gene: TRBV6-5; abundance: NA; j_gene: TRBJ2-1; d_gene: NA; CDR3aa: CASRYDSGRSYNEQFF; CDR3nt: TGTGCCAGCAGATACGATAGCGGCCGCTCCTACAATGAGCAGTTCTTC
v_gene: TRBV13; abundance: few; j_gene: TRBJ1-6; d_gene: NA; CDR3aa: CASSLAQGNSPLHF; CDR3nt: TGTGCCAGCAGCTTAGCACAGGGAAATTCACCCCTCCACTTT
v_gene: TRBV12-3/TRBV12-4; abundance: few; j_gene: TRBJ1-2; d_gene: TRBD1; CDR3aa: CASKRQGPTNYGYTF; CDR3nt: TGTGCCAGCAAAAGACAGGGCCCCACTAACTATGGCTACACCTTC
v_gene: TRBV15; abundance: NA; j_gene: TRBJ1-1; d_gene: TRBD1; CDR3aa: CATRPTGSITEAFF; CDR3nt: TGTGCCACCAGACCGACAGGGAGTATCACTGAAGCTTTCTTT
v_gene: TRBV29-1; abundance: NA; j_gene: TRBJ2-5; d_gene: TRBD2; CDR3aa: CSGRLAISETQYF; CDR3nt: TGCAGCGGGAGACTAGCCATTTCAGAGACCCAGTACTTC
v_gene: TRBV27; abundance: NA; j_gene: TRBJ2-7; d_gene: NA; CDR3aa: CASSQAHRPLLSYEQYF; CDR3nt: TGTGCCAGCAGTCAGGCCCACCGTCCCCTTTTATCCTACGAGCAGTACTTC
v_gene: TRBV7-2; abundance: NA; j_gene: TRBJ2-1; d_gene: TRBD2; CDR3aa: CASSSSGRAYNEQSF; CDR3nt: TGTGCCAGCAGCTCAAGCGGGAGGGCCTACAATGAGCAGTCCTTC
v_gene: TRBV20-1; abundance: many; j_gene: TRBJ1-6; d_gene: NA; CDR3aa: CSARDTNSPLHF; CDR3nt: TGCAGTGCGAGGGACACTAATTCACCCCTCCACTTT
v_gene: TRBV2; abundance: few; j_gene: TRBJ2-3; d_gene: NA; CDR3aa: CASSESEDTQYF; CDR3nt: TGTGCCAGCAGTGAAAGCGAGGATACGCAGTATTTT
v_gene: TRBV2; abundance: few; j_gene: TRBJ1-5; d_gene: NA; CDR3aa: CASSAPGTRYSNQPQHF; CDR3nt: TGTGCCAGCAGTGCTCCCGGGACACGGTATAGCAATCAGCCCCAGCATTTT
v_gene: TRBV28; abundance: NA; j_gene: TRBJ2-7; d_gene: NA; CDR3aa: CASSFVIGGKYEQYF; CDR3nt: TGTGCCAGCAGTTTCGTCATCGGCGGGAAGTACGAGCAGTACTTC
v_gene: TRBV7-9; abundance: few; j_gene: TRBJ1-2; d_gene: NA; CDR3aa: CASSPPGRLYGYTF; CDR3nt: TGTGCCAGCAGCCCCCCGGGCCGCCTTTATGGCTACACCTTC
v_gene: TRBV27; abundance: NA; j_gene: TRBJ1-1; d_gene: TRBD1; CDR3aa: CASSDLGQGTTFF; CDR3nt: TGTGCCAGCAGTGACTTGGGACAGGGGACGACTTTCTTT
v_gene: TRBV18; abundance: many; j_gene: TRBJ2-5; d_gene: NA; CDR3aa: CASSPETQYF; CDR3nt: TGTGCCAGCTCACCAGAGACCCAGTACTTC
v_gene: TRBV28; abundance: few; j_gene: TRBJ2-3; d_gene: NA; CDR3aa: CASSSPEAITDTQYF; CDR3nt: TGTGCCAGCAGTTCCCCAGAAGCCATCACAGATACGCAGTATTTT
v_gene: TRBV9; abundance: few; j_gene: TRBJ2-1; d_gene: TRBD2; CDR3aa: CASSRRLRGSSYNEQFF; CDR3nt: TGTGCCAGCAGCCGACGACTTCGCGGGAGCTCCTACAATGAGCAGTTCTTC
v_gene: TRBV3-1; abundance: NA; j_gene: TRBJ2-2; d_gene: TRBD2; CDR3aa: CASSQVGFGRTNTGELFF; CDR3nt: TGTGCCAGCAGCCAAGTGGGGTTCGGGAGGACGAACACCGGGGAGCTGTTTTTT
v_gene: TRBV6-1; abundance: once; j_gene: TRBJ1-6; d_gene: NA; CDR3aa: CASSEGTANSSPLHF; CDR3nt: TGTGCCAGCAGTGAAGGGACAGCCAATAGTTCACCCCTCCACTTT
v_gene: TRBV6-5; abundance: few; j_gene: TRBJ2-1; d_gene: TRBD2; CDR3aa: CASSYRLAGNGEQFF; CDR3nt: TGTGCCAGCAGTTACCGGCTAGCGGGAAATGGGGAGCAGTTCTTC
v_gene: TRBV9; abundance: NA; j_gene: TRBJ2-1; d_gene: TRBD2; CDR3aa: CASSAGTSGGAYNEQFF; CDR3nt: TGTGCCAGCAGCGCTGGGACTAGCGGGGGAGCCTACAATGAGCAGTTCTTC
v_gene: TRBV11-2; abundance: few; j_gene: TRBJ1-2; d_gene: TRBD1; CDR3aa: CASSLVGTGGYGYTF; CDR3nt: TGTGCCAGCAGCTTAGTAGGGACAGGGGGCTATGGCTACACCTTC
v_gene: TRBV9; abundance: NA; j_gene: TRBJ2-5; d_gene: NA; CDR3aa: CASSAQNREETQYF; CDR3nt: TGTGCCAGCAGCGCCCAAAACAGGGAAGAGACCCAGTACTTC
v_gene: TRBV2; abundance: NA; j_gene: TRBJ2-5; d_gene: NA; CDR3aa: CASSDRRSTGLLGYF; CDR3nt: TGTGCCAGCAGTGACCGACGCAGTACGGGCTTACTGGGGTACTTC
v_gene: TRBV12-3/TRBV12-4; abundance: NA; j_gene: TRBJ2-7; d_gene: NA; CDR3aa: CASSRLLALEQYF; CDR3nt: TGTGCCAGCAGCCGACTACTAGCTTTGGAGCAGTACTTC
v_gene: TRBV20-1; abundance: once; j_gene: TRBJ2-7; d_gene: NA; CDR3aa: CSARYQRVANEQYF; CDR3nt: TGCAGTGCTAGATACCAGCGGGTGGCCAATGAGCAGTACTTC
v_gene: TRBV21-1; abundance: NA; j_gene: TRBJ2-4; d_gene: NA; CDR3aa: CASSSRTSGGAPGAKNIQYF; CDR3nt: TGTGCCAGCAGCAGTAGGACTAGCGGGGGGGCCCCCGGGGCCAAAAACATTCAGTACTTC
v_gene: TRBV6-1; abundance: NA; j_gene: TRBJ2-4; d_gene: NA; CDR3aa: CASTADKSGKNIQYF; CDR3nt: TGTGCCAGCACTGCGGATAAATCGGGCAAAAACATTCAGTACTTC
v_gene: TRBV25-1; abundance: few; j_gene: TRBJ1-1; d_gene: NA; CDR3aa: CASSDRLWNTEAFF; CDR3nt: TGTGCCAGCAGTGACCGACTCTGGAACACTGAAGCTTTCTTT
v_gene: TRBV7-2; abundance: many; j_gene: TRBJ2-1; d_gene: NA; CDR3aa: CASSKLGLGMKQFF; CDR3nt: TGTGCCAGCAGCAAACTAGGTTTAGGCATGAAACAGTTCTTC
v_gene: TRBV28; abundance: NA; j_gene: TRBJ2-1; d_gene: TRBD1; CDR3aa: CASSLVVTGALYNEQFF; CDR3nt: TGTGCCAGCAGTTTAGTGGTGACAGGGGCCCTCTACAATGAGCAGTTCTTC
v_gene: TRBV12-3/TRBV12-4; abundance: few; j_gene: TRBJ1-1; d_gene: TRBD1; CDR3aa: CASSLSRGFTEAFF; CDR3nt: TGTGCCAGCAGTTTGTCCAGGGGGTTTACTGAAGCTTTCTTT
v_gene: TRBV20-1; abundance: NA; j_gene: TRBJ1-2; d_gene: NA; CDR3aa: CSAPLYVGSHYGYTF; CDR3nt: TGCAGTGCGCCCCTTTACGTAGGGAGCCATTATGGCTACACCTTC
v_gene: TRBV6-5; abundance: few; j_gene: TRBJ2-3; d_gene: NA; CDR3aa: CASRGGYPDTDTQYF; CDR3nt: TGTGCCAGCAGAGGTGGTTATCCAGACACAGATACGCAGTATTTT